This T cell receptor (beta chain) is drawn from a study of blood T cell repertoires in COVID-19. Study details: The samples span acute and convalescent COVID-19 from the United States, Italy and Spain. The analysed material was cDNA or gDNA that came from T cells, B-cell-depleted T cells, or PBMCs.

Original handling: Reference gene primer amplification yielded estimated nucleated cell counts. Sequenced by immunoSEQ multiplex PCR; TCRdb stores in-frame clones only, minus some. That table furnishes V, J and clone size, whereas the DNA furnished D and trimming. Of 70,000 to 95,000 clones in the sample, approximately 78% were seen once. The CDR3 totals 15 residues. V was trimmed by 0 bases and J by 7 bases, leaving 13 bases between them. Germline CDR1 reads MNHNY; CDR2 reads SVGAGI (reference sequence). The chain employs TRBV6-6 and TRBJ2-1, with a tentative D call TRBD2 (6 bases). The clonotype originates from a human donor in a cohort sampled during active COVID-19. The sequencing sample was made of peripheral blood. The CDR3 sequence is CASSYSNSGRNEQFF. The CDR3 DNA reads TGTGCCAGCAGTTACTCGAATTCAGGGAGGAATGAGCAGTTCTTC.